Listed below are T cell receptor beta chains from one sample, sequenced in a study of blood T cell repertoires in COVID-19. The data were produced by immunoSEQ multiplex PCR, yet TCRdb's version contains in-frame clones alone and is incomplete. The data show fewer than 200,000 clones, less than 90% seen once. The source material was PBMCs or T cells enriched from blood (not recorded which). The receptors were gathered from a woman in her 30s who had been exposed to COVID-19. The CDR3 runs from the conserved cysteine through the conserved F or W. A D gene is named only where the DNA matches it firmly. Not every row has a clone size; where given, it reads once, few, many or a size class.

j_call: TRBJ1-1
v_call: TRBV18
cdr3_length: 18
d_call: .
clone_size: .
cdr3_aa: CASSPKRDKSVMNTEAFF
cdr3_nt: TGTGCCAGCTCACCAAAGCGGGACAAAAGCGTTATGAACACTGAAGCTTTCTTT

j_call: TRBJ1-6
v_call: TRBV2
cdr3_length: 15
d_call: TRBD1
clone_size: few
cdr3_aa: CASSGPNQGASPLHF
cdr3_nt: TGTGCCAGCAGTGGACCGAACCAGGGGGCTTCACCCCTCCACTTT

j_call: TRBJ1-5
v_call: TRBV4-2
cdr3_length: 17
d_call: TRBD1
clone_size: .
cdr3_aa: CASSLADRTGRNQPQHF
cdr3_nt: TGTGCCAGCAGCCTAGCGGATAGGACAGGGCGTAATCAGCCCCAGCATTTT

j_call: TRBJ1-2
v_call: TRBV7-9
cdr3_length: 13
d_call: .
clone_size: few
cdr3_aa: CASSLRQDYGYTF
cdr3_nt: TGTGCCAGCAGCTTACGGCAGGACTATGGCTACACCTTC

j_call: TRBJ2-4
v_call: TRBV14
cdr3_length: 18
d_call: .
clone_size: .
cdr3_aa: CASSQDGVVSGFKNIQYF
cdr3_nt: TGTGCCAGCAGCCAAGATGGGGTAGTATCGGGGTTCAAAAACATTCAGTACTTC

j_call: TRBJ1-2
v_call: TRBV7-2
cdr3_length: 14
d_call: TRBD1
clone_size: .
cdr3_aa: CASSPGQGHYGYTF
cdr3_nt: TGTGCCAGCAGCCCGGGACAGGGGCACTATGGCTACACCTTC

j_call: TRBJ1-2
v_call: TRBV4-3
cdr3_length: 15
d_call: .
clone_size: once
cdr3_aa: CASSQAQDTGYGYTF
cdr3_nt: TGCGCCAGCAGCCAAGCCCAGGATACAGGGTACGGCTACACCTTC

j_call: TRBJ1-3
v_call: TRBV4-1
cdr3_length: 18
d_call: .
clone_size: .
cdr3_aa: CASSQRDTGVGSGNTIYF
cdr3_nt: TGCGCCAGCAGCCAACGGGACACCGGCGTTGGCTCTGGAAACACCATATATTTT

j_call: TRBJ2-7
v_call: TRBV4-1
cdr3_length: 16
d_call: TRBD1
clone_size: few
cdr3_aa: CASSPKGDRGRGEQYF
cdr3_nt: TGCGCCAGCAGCCCAAAGGGGGACAGGGGCCGAGGGGAGCAGTACTTC

j_call: TRBJ1-2
v_call: TRBV5-5
cdr3_length: 13
d_call: .
clone_size: .
cdr3_aa: CASSFEGNYGYTF
cdr3_nt: TGTGCCAGCAGCTTCGAGGGAAACTATGGCTACACCTTC

j_call: TRBJ1-2
v_call: TRBV4-1
cdr3_length: 19
d_call: .
clone_size: once
cdr3_aa: CASSQDIGSRSGVDYGYTF
cdr3_nt: TGCGCCAGCAGCCAAGATATTGGCAGTAGGTCGGGGGTTGACTATGGCTACACCTTC

j_call: TRBJ1-1
v_call: TRBV7-9
cdr3_length: 13
d_call: .
clone_size: few
cdr3_aa: CASSVGPNTEAFF
cdr3_nt: TGTGCCAGTTCAGTGGGGCCCAACACTGAAGCTTTCTTT

j_call: TRBJ1-6
v_call: TRBV7-2
cdr3_length: 14
d_call: TRBD1
clone_size: few
cdr3_aa: CASSRGQSYSPLHF
cdr3_nt: TGTGCCAGCAGCCGGGGACAGTCTTATTCACCCCTCCACTTT

j_call: TRBJ1-5
v_call: TRBV7-8
cdr3_length: 14
d_call: .
clone_size: .
cdr3_aa: CASSLWGGGQPQHF
cdr3_nt: TGTGCCAGCAGCCTGTGGGGGGGCGGGCAGCCCCAGCATTTT

j_call: TRBJ2-2
v_call: TRBV6-5
cdr3_length: 14
d_call: TRBD2
clone_size: .
cdr3_aa: CASTPSGGSGELFF
cdr3_nt: TGTGCCAGCACGCCTAGCGGGGGATCCGGGGAGCTGTTTTTT

j_call: TRBJ1-1
v_call: TRBV7-9
cdr3_length: 14
d_call: .
clone_size: .
cdr3_aa: CASSQNRVDTEAFF
cdr3_nt: TGTGCCAGCAGCCAAAACAGGGTCGACACTGAAGCTTTCTTT

j_call: TRBJ1-4
v_call: TRBV5-4
cdr3_length: 13
d_call: .
clone_size: .
cdr3_aa: CASSVESNEKLFF
cdr3_nt: TGTGCCAGCAGCGTCGAAAGCAATGAAAAACTGTTTTTT

j_call: TRBJ2-3
v_call: TRBV27
cdr3_length: 16
d_call: TRBD2
clone_size: .
cdr3_aa: CASSSWTSGYTDTQYF
cdr3_nt: TGTGCCAGCAGTTCATGGACTAGCGGATACACAGATACGCAGTATTTT

j_call: TRBJ2-7
v_call: TRBV7-2
cdr3_length: 11
d_call: .
clone_size: .
cdr3_aa: CASSLPGEQYF
cdr3_nt: TGTGCCAGCAGCTTACCGGGCGAGCAGTACTTC

j_call: TRBJ2-1
v_call: TRBV15
cdr3_length: 15
d_call: .
clone_size: .
cdr3_aa: CATSRDPGTYNEQFF
cdr3_nt: TGTGCCACCAGCAGAGACCCCGGGACATACAATGAGCAGTTCTTC

j_call: TRBJ1-4
v_call: TRBV18
cdr3_length: 15
d_call: TRBD1
clone_size: .
cdr3_aa: CASSPEDRVREKLFF
cdr3_nt: TGTGCCAGCTCACCAGAGGACAGGGTACGCGAAAAACTGTTTTTT

j_call: TRBJ2-2
v_call: TRBV29-1
cdr3_length: 11
d_call: .
clone_size: .
cdr3_aa: CSAGGAGELFF
cdr3_nt: TGCAGCGCCGGGGGTGCCGGGGAGCTGTTTTTT

j_call: TRBJ2-5
v_call: TRBV19
cdr3_length: 16
d_call: TRBD1
clone_size: .
cdr3_aa: CASSTLPGQGFETQYF
cdr3_nt: TGTGCCAGTAGTACCCTTCCGGGACAGGGATTTGAGACCCAGTACTTC

j_call: TRBJ2-2
v_call: TRBV10-3
cdr3_length: 17
d_call: TRBD2
clone_size: .
cdr3_aa: CAISESRVAGETGELFF
cdr3_nt: TGTGCCATCAGTGAGTCGCGGGTAGCGGGGGAAACCGGGGAGCTGTTTTTT

j_call: TRBJ1-2
v_call: TRBV6-5
cdr3_length: 16
d_call: .
clone_size: .
cdr3_aa: CASSYLSGQGDGGYTF
cdr3_nt: TGTGCCAGCAGTTACCTTAGTGGGCAGGGCGATGGCGGCTACACCTTC

j_call: TRBJ2-7
v_call: TRBV2
cdr3_length: 17
d_call: TRBD2
clone_size: .
cdr3_aa: CASSEALLAGGVYEQYF
cdr3_nt: TGTGCCAGCAGTGAAGCTCTCCTAGCGGGGGGGGTCTACGAGCAGTACTTC

j_call: TRBJ1-1
v_call: TRBV7-3
cdr3_length: 17
d_call: TRBD1
clone_size: once
cdr3_aa: CASSLTGVTVSNTEAFF
cdr3_nt: TGTGCCAGCAGCCTTACAGGGGTAACTGTCTCGAACACTGAAGCTTTCTTT

j_call: TRBJ1-1
v_call: TRBV9
cdr3_length: 13
d_call: .
clone_size: few
cdr3_aa: CASSRRRDTEAFF
cdr3_nt: TGTGCCAGCAGTCGACGGCGGGACACTGAAGCTTTCTTT

j_call: TRBJ1-2
v_call: TRBV6-5
cdr3_length: 13
d_call: .
clone_size: .
cdr3_aa: CASNYGQGHGYTF
cdr3_nt: TGTGCCAGCAACTATGGGCAGGGTCATGGCTACACCTTC

j_call: TRBJ2-1
v_call: TRBV2
cdr3_length: 15
d_call: TRBD2
clone_size: .
cdr3_aa: CATLGGKGSYNEQFF
cdr3_nt: TGTGCGACGCTGGGGGGGAAAGGGTCCTACAATGAGCAGTTCTTC

j_call: TRBJ2-7
v_call: TRBV29-1
cdr3_length: 12
d_call: TRBD2
clone_size: .
cdr3_aa: CSVAGGSDEQYF
cdr3_nt: TGCAGCGTTGCGGGGGGTAGCGACGAGCAGTACTTC

j_call: TRBJ2-3
v_call: TRBV15
cdr3_length: 16
d_call: TRBD2
clone_size: .
cdr3_aa: CATSRERGASTDTQYF
cdr3_nt: TGTGCCACCAGCAGAGAGCGGGGGGCAAGCACAGATACGCAGTATTTT

j_call: TRBJ1-6
v_call: TRBV27
cdr3_length: 16
d_call: TRBD1
clone_size: .
cdr3_aa: CASSFTGGPYNSPLHF
cdr3_nt: TGTGCCAGCAGTTTCACAGGGGGACCATATAATTCACCCCTCCACTTT

j_call: TRBJ1-1
v_call: TRBV5-1
cdr3_length: 13
d_call: .
clone_size: .
cdr3_aa: CASSPAGNTEAFF
cdr3_nt: TGCGCCAGCAGCCCGGCGGGGAACACTGAAGCTTTCTTT

j_call: TRBJ1-2
v_call: TRBV6-4
cdr3_length: 13
d_call: .
clone_size: many
cdr3_aa: CASSEALHYGYTF
cdr3_nt: TGTGCCAGCAGTGAGGCCTTGCACTATGGCTACACCTTC

j_call: TRBJ1-2
v_call: TRBV15
cdr3_length: 13
d_call: TRBD1
clone_size: .
cdr3_aa: CATSRGQGNGYTF
cdr3_nt: TGTGCCACCAGCAGGGGACAGGGTAATGGCTACACCTTC

j_call: TRBJ1-1
v_call: TRBV30
cdr3_length: 10
d_call: .
clone_size: .
cdr3_aa: CAYYGRGAFF
cdr3_nt: TGTGCCTATTACGGGAGAGGAGCTTTCTTT

j_call: TRBJ1-1
v_call: TRBV5-5
cdr3_length: 13
d_call: TRBD1
clone_size: .
cdr3_aa: CASNLTGVEEAFF
cdr3_nt: TGTGCCAGCAACTTGACAGGGGTGGAGGAAGCTTTCTTT

j_call: TRBJ1-1
v_call: TRBV7-2
cdr3_length: 16
d_call: .
clone_size: .
cdr3_aa: CASGHAAGGATTEAFF
cdr3_nt: TGTGCCAGCGGACACGCAGCGGGGGGGGCGACCACTGAAGCTTTCTTT

j_call: TRBJ1-1
v_call: TRBV6-6
cdr3_length: 15
d_call: .
clone_size: .
cdr3_aa: CASREGGSANTEAFF
cdr3_nt: TGTGCCAGCCGAGAGGGCGGGAGCGCGAACACTGAAGCTTTCTTT

j_call: TRBJ1-2
v_call: TRBV5-5
cdr3_length: 13
d_call: TRBD1
clone_size: .
cdr3_aa: CASSPTGDYGYTF
cdr3_nt: TGTGCCAGCAGCCCGACAGGGGACTATGGCTACACCTTC

j_call: TRBJ2-2
v_call: TRBV11-3
cdr3_length: 16
d_call: TRBD1
clone_size: few
cdr3_aa: CASSSPGQGATGELFF
cdr3_nt: TGTGCCAGCAGCTCACCGGGACAGGGAGCTACCGGGGAGCTGTTTTTT

j_call: TRBJ2-3
v_call: TRBV9
cdr3_length: 18
d_call: TRBD2
clone_size: .
cdr3_aa: CASSVAHLAGGLQDTQYF
cdr3_nt: TGTGCCAGCAGCGTAGCCCATTTAGCGGGGGGGCTTCAAGATACGCAGTATTTT

j_call: TRBJ2-3
v_call: TRBV5-5
cdr3_length: 14
d_call: .
clone_size: few
cdr3_aa: CASSFQTDTDTQYF
cdr3_nt: TGTGCCAGCAGCTTTCAAACAGACACAGATACGCAGTATTTT

j_call: TRBJ2-4
v_call: TRBV7-2
cdr3_length: 18
d_call: TRBD2
clone_size: .
cdr3_aa: CASSLVSTSGGEQNIQYF
cdr3_nt: TGTGCCAGCAGCTTAGTAAGCACTAGCGGGGGGGAACAAAACATTCAGTACTTC

j_call: TRBJ1-1
v_call: TRBV4-1
cdr3_length: 16
d_call: TRBD1
clone_size: .
cdr3_aa: CASSPTGQGLNPEAFF
cdr3_nt: TGCGCCAGCAGCCCAACGGGACAGGGGCTTAACCCTGAAGCTTTCTTT